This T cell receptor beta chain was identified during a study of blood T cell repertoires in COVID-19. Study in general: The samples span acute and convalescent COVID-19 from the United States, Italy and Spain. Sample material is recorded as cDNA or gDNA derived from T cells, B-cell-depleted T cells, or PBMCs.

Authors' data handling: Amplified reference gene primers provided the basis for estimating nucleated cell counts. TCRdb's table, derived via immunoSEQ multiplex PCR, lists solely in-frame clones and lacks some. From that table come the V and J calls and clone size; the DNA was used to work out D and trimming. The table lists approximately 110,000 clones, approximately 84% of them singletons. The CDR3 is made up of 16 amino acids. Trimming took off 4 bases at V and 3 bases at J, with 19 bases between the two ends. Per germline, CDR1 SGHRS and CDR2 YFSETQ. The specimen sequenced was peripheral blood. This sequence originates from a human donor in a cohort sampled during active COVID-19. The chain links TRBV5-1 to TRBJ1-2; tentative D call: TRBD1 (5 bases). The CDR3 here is CASSTAGTQADYGYTF. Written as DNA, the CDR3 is TGCGCCAGCAGCACCGCCGGGACTCAAGCGGACTATGGCTACACCTTC. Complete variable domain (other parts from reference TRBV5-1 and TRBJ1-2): KAGVTQTPRYLIKTRGQQVTLSCSPISGHRSVSWYQQTPGQGLQFLFEYFSETQRNKGNFPGRFSGRQFSNSRSEMNVSTLELGDSALYLCASSTAGTQADYGYTFGSGTRLTVV.